Below, one T cell receptor beta chain is given with its context. Its antigen remains unidentified. 5'-RACE, quantitative and with molecular barcodes, yielded the TCR beta libraries. A single record per CDR3 protein comes from TCRdb applying MiXCR to the 5' RACE reads. The profile shows about 220,000 distinct CDR3 sequences, roughly 24% of them singletons. This sample was included in a study of CD8 T cells in ankylosing spondylitis. Study results and limitations: CD8+ by phenotype, disease-linked clones were relatively rare in peripheral blood. The authors reported significant enrichment of disease-linked clones in matched ankylosing spondylitis synovial fluid. Eight highly homologous variants made up a TCR beta motif, and this motif appeared characteristic of ankylosing spondylitis blood.

V lost 6 bases and J lost 10; bases outside the gene matches: 12. The CDR3 has 14 residues. CDR1 and CDR2 from the germline V gene are ENHRY and SYGVKD. The sequencing input was blood, either unsorted or a sorted T cell fraction (not recorded which). This TCR derives from a male donor with ankylosing spondylitis or in good health (not recorded which). The chain joins TRBV10-3 to TRBJ2-1, with 7 bases identical to TRBD1. CDR3 coding DNA: TGTGCCATCAGAAGACAGGGCCCTGGAGGCGAGCAGTTCTTC. It specifies CAIRRQGPGGEQFF.